The source of this T cell receptor beta chain is a study of T cell repertoires in cytomegalovirus infection. In the study overall: Well-studied HLA-B-restricted epitopes and recently identified HLA-C-restricted epitopes of CMV were both used in the study.

This clonotype has just a few counts. Its target is not known. TCRdb re-derived calls from the reads in MiXCR, one entry per CDR3 protein. Of around 340,000 distinct CDR3 sequences in the sample, approximately 32% were seen once. The source of this sequence is a human donor in good health (CMV status not recorded). Some clones in this sample may be carry-over from other donors' samples. The material sequenced was cultured PBMCs, taken from culture after CMV antigen stimulation.

The CDR3 is CASSYWGTGNEQYF. Here the CDR3 DNA reads TGTGCCAGCAGTTACTGGGGTACAGGGAACGAGCAGTACTTC. V gene TRBV6-5 combines with J gene TRBJ2-7; D may be TRBD1 (6 bases). The germline V gene has CDR1 MNHEY and CDR2 SVGAGI. V was shortened by 1 base and J by 5 bases, with 12 bases between the two germline ends. The length of the CDR3 is 14 residues.